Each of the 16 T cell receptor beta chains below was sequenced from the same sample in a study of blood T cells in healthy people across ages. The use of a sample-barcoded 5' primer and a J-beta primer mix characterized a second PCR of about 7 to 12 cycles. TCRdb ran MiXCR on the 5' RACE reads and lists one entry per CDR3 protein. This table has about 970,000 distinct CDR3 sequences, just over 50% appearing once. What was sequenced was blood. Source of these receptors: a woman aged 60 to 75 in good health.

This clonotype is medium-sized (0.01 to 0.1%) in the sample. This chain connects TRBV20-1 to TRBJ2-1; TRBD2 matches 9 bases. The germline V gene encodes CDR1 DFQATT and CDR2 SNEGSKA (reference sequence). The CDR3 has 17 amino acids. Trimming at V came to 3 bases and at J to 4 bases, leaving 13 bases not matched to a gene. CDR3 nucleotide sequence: TGCAGTGCTAGCATCCGCGTAGCGGGAGTCATATACAATGAGCAGTTCTTC. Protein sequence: CSASIRVAGVIYNEQFF.

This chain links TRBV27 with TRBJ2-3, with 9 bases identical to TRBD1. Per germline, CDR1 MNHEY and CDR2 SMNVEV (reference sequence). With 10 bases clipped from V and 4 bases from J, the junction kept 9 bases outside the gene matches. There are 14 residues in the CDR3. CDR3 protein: CATTSGTGSDTQYF. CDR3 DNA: TGTGCCACCACCTCCGGGACAGGGTCAGATACGCAGTATTTT.

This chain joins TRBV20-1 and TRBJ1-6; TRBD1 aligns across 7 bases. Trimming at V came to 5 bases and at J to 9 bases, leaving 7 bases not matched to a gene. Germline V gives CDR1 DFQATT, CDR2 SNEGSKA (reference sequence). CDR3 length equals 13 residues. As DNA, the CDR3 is TGCAGTGCTGGCGCAGGGGGGCTTTCACCCCTCCACTTT. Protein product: CSAGAGGLSPLHF.

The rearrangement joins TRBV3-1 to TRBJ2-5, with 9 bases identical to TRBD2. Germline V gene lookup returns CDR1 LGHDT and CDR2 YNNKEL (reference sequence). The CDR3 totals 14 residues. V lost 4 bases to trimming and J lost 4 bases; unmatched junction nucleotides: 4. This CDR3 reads CASSRSGGGETQYF. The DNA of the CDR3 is TGTGCCAGCAGCCGTAGCGGGGGAGGAGAGACCCAGTACTTC.

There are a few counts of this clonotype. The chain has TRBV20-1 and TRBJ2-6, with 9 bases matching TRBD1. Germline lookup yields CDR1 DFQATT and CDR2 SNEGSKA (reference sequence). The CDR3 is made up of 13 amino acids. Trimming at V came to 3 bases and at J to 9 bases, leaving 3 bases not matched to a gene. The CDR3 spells CSARPGQGNVLTF. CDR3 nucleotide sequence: TGCAGTGCTAGGCCGGGACAGGGCAACGTCCTGACTTTC.

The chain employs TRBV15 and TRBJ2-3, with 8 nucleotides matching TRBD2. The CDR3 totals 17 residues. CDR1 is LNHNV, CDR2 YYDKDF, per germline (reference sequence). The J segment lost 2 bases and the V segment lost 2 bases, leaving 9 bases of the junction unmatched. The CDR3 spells CATSRTGLALITDTQYF. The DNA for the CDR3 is TGTGCCACCAGCAGAACCGGACTAGCACTCATCACAGATACGCAGTATTTT.

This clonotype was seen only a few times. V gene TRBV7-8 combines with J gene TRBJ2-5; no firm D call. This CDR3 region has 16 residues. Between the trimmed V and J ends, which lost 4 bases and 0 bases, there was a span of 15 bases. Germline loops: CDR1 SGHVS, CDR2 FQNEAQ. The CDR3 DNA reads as TGTGCCAGCAGCTCCCTTCCGGGTCGGTACCAAGAGACCCAGTACTTC. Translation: CASSSLPGRYQETQYF.

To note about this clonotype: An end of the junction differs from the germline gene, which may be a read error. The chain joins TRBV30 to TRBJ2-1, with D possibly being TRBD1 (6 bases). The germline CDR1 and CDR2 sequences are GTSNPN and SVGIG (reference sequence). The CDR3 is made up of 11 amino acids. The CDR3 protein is CACSGKQGRFF. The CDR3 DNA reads TGTGCCTGTAGTGGAAAACAGGGACGGTTCTTC.

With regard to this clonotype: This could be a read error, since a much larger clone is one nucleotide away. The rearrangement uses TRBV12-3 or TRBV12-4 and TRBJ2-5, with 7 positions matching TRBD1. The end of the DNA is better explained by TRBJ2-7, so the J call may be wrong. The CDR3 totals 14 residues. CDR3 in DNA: TGTGCCAGCAGCCCCGACAGGGCCCCCCACGAGCAGTACTTC. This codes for CASSPDRAPHEQYF.

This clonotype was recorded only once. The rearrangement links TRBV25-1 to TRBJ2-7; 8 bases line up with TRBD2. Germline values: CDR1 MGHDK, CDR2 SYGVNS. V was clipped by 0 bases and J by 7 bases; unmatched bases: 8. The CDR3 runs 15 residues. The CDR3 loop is CASSEYTGGGKEQYF. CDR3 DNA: TGTGCCAGCAGTGAATATACTGGCGGGGGGAAGGAGCAGTACTTC.

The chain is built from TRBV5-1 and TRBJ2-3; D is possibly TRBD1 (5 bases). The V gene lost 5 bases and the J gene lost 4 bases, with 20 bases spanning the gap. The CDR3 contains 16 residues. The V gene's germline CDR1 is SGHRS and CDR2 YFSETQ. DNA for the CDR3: TGCGCCAGCAGAGCTTACAGGTCCCCTTCCCCAGATACGCAGTATTTT. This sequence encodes CASRAYRSPSPDTQYF.

CDR3 sequence (DNA): TGTGCCAGCAGCTCATACGGGGGACCCTACGAGCAGTACTTC. Protein: CASSSYGGPYEQYF. The chain recombines TRBV7-2 with TRBJ2-7; D is possibly TRBD2 (6 bases). V was trimmed by 4 bases and J by 2 bases, leaving 12 bases between them. Germline V gene lookup returns CDR1 SGHTA and CDR2 FQGNSA. The CDR3 length is 14 residues.

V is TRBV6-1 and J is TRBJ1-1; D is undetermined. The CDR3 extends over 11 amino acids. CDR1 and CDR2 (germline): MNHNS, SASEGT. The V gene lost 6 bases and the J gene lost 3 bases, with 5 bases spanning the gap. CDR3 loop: CASRYYTEAFF. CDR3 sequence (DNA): TGTGCCAGCAGATACTACACTGAAGCTTTCTTT.

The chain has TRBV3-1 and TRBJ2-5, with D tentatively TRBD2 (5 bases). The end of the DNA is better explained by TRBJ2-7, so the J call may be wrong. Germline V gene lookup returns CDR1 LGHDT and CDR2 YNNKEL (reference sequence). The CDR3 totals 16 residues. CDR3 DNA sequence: TGTGCCAGCAGCCAGGGTCCCTCTAGCAGTTACTACGAGCAGTACTTC. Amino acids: CASSQGPSSSYYEQYF.

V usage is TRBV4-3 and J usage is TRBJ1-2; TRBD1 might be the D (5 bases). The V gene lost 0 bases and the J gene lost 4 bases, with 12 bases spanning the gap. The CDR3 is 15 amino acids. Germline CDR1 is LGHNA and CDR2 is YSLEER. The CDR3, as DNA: TGCGCCAGCAGCCAAGAAGGCGGGACCGTCTATGGCTACACCTTC. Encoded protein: CASSQEGGTVYGYTF.

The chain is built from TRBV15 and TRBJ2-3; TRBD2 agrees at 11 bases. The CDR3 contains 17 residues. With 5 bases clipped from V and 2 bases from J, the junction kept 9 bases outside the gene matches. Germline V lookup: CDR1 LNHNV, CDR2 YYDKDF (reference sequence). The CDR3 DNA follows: TGTGCCACCAGCGGAACGGGACTAGCGGCCTTCACAGATACGCAGTATTTT. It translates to CATSGTGLAAFTDTQYF.